The subject of this entry is one T cell receptor beta chain. V gave up 8 bases and J gave up 2 bases, with 19 bases separating them. The CDR3 is made up of 15 amino acids. In germline, CDR1 is MNHEY, CDR2 SVGAGI. Those enrolled in Seattle joined during active infection and were followed longitudinally afterward. The entry originates in a study of blood T cell repertoires in COVID-19. Study-wide background: COVID-19 samples, acute and convalescent, were from the United States, Italy and Spain.

Authors' methods: Amplification from reference gene primers served as the basis for estimated nucleated cell counts. The repertoire was sequenced with immunoSEQ multiplex PCR; TCRdb's copy has only in-frame clones and lacks some. That table supplies the V and J calls and clone size; D and trimming were determined from the DNA. The sample has roughly 400,000 clones; over 75% are singletons. The chain links TRBV6-5 to TRBJ2-7; D is ambiguous. The receptor's source is a woman aged 60 to 75 with COVID-19, enrolled during active disease. The sample was peripheral blood. CDR3 amino acids: CASAKELGSAYEQYF. CDR3 bases: TGTGCCAGCGCGAAGGAACTGGGCAGTGCCTACGAGCAGTACTTC.